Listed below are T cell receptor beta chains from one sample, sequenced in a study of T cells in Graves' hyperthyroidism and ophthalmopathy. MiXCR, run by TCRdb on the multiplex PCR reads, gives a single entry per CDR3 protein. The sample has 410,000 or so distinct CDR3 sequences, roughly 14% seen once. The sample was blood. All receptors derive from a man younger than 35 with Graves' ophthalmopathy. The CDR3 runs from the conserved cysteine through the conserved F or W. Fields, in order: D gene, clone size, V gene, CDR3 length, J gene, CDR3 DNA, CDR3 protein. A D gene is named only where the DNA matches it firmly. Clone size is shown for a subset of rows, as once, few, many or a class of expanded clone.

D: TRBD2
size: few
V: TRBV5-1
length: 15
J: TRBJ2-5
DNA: TGCGCCAGCAGCTTCAGTGCGGGGGGTCAAGAGACCCAGTACTTC
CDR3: CASSFSAGGQETQYF

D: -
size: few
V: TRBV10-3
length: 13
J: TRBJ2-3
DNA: TGTGCCATCAGTGTGGAACCCCAAGATACGCAGTATTTT
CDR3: CAISVEPQDTQYF

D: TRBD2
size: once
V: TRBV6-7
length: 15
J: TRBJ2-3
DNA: TGTGCCAGCAGTGAAGGAGCGGGGGCGGGAAATACGCAGTATTTT
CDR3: CASSEGAGAGNTQYF

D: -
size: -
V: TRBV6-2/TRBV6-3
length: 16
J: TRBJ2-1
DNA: TGTGCCAGCAGTTACGATCCAAGAACCTCCTACAATGAGCAGCTCTTC
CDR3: CASSYDPRTSYNEQLF

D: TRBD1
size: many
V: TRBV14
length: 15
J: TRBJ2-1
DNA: TGTGCCAGCTCACGCTGGGGACAGGGCTACAATGAGCAGTTCTTC
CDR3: CASSRWGQGYNEQFF

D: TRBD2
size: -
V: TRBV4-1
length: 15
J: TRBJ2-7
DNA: TGCGCCAGCAGCCAAGGACTAGCCTTGTACTACGAGCAGTACTTC
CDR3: CASSQGLALYYEQYF

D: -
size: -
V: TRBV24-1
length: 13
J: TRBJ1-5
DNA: TGTGCCTCCAATTCCGGCAGAAATCAGCCCCAGCATTTT
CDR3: CASNSGRNQPQHF

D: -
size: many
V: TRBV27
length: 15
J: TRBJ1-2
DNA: TGTGCCAGCAGTTTATCGTGGGGGAACAACTATGGCTACACCTTC
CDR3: CASSLSWGNNYGYTF

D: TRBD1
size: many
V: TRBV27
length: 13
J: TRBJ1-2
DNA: TGTGCCAGCAGGGGGACAGGCTTTTATGGCTACACCTTC
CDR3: CASRGTGFYGYTF

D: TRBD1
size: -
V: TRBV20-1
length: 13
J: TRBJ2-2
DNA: TGCAGTGCTAGACAGGGGGCGGCCGGGGAGCTGTTTTTT
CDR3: CSARQGAAGELFF

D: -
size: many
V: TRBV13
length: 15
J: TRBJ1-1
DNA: TGTGCCAGCAGCCCCCGAGGGGAGATGAACACTGAAGCTTTCTTT
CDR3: CASSPRGEMNTEAFF

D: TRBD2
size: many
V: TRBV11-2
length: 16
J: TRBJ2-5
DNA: TGTGCCAGCAGCTTAAGGACTAGCGGGGCCCAAGAGACCCAGTACTTC
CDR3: CASSLRTSGAQETQYF

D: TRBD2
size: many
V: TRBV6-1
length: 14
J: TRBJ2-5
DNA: TGTGCCAGCAGTTTCGGCGGGGGTTGGGAGACCCAGTACTTC
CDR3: CASSFGGGWETQYF

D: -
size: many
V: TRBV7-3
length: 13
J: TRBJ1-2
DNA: TGTGCCAGCAGCGCGGGGCAGGGTAAAGGCTACACCTTC
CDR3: CASSAGQGKGYTF

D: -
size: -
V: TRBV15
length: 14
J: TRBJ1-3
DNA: TGTGCCACCAGCACAACAGGAGGAGGAAACACCATATATTTT
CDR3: CATSTTGGGNTIYF

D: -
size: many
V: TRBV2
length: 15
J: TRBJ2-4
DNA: TGTGCCAGCAGTGAACTTATTCTAGCCAAAAACATTCAGTACTTC
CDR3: CASSELILAKNIQYF

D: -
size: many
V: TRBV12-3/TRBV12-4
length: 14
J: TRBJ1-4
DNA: TGTGCCAGCAGTCCCGGCAGGTCGTATGAAAAACTGTTTTTT
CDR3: CASSPGRSYEKLFF

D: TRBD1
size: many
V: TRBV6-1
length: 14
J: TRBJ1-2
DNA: TGTGCCAGCAGTCCAGGACAGGCCACCTATGGCTACACCTTC
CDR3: CASSPGQATYGYTF

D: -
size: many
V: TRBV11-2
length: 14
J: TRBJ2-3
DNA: TGTGCCAGCAGCTTGACTAGTTCATGGGATACGCAGTATTTT
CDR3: CASSLTSSWDTQYF

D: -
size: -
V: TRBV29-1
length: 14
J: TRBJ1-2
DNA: TGCAGCGTTCTCAGGGGCCCCCCGGACTATGGCTACACCTTC
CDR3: CSVLRGPPDYGYTF

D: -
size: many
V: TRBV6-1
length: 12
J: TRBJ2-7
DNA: TGTGCCAGCAGTTCCCTCTCCTACGAGCAGTACTTC
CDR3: CASSSLSYEQYF

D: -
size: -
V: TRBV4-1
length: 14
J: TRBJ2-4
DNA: TGCGCCAGCAGCCAACAGCAGGGAAGGAACATTCAGTACTTC
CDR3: CASSQQQGRNIQYF

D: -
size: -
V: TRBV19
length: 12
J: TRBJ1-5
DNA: TGTGCCAGTAGTATAGTTTATCAGCCCCAGCATTTT
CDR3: CASSIVYQPQHF

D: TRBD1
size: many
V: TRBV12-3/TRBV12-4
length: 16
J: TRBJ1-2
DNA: TGTGCCAGCAGTCCACCATGGGACAGGGGAGGGTATGGCTACACCTTC
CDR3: CASSPPWDRGGYGYTF

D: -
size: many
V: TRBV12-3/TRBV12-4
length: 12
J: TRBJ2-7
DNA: TGTGCCAGCACCTACTGGAGGGGCGAGCAGTACTTC
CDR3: CASTYWRGEQYF

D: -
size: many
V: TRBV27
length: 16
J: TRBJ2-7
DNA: TGTGCCAGCACTTCCTTCACAACGGACAGAGCGGGGGAGCAGTACTTC
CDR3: CASTSFTTDRAGEQYF